This T cell receptor beta chain was found in a study of blood T cells in healthy people across ages. Germline V gene data show CDR1 as SEHNR and CDR2 as FQNEAQ (reference sequence). The CDR3 covers 14 residues. Alongside a J-beta primer mix, a sample-barcoded 5' primer served in a second PCR lasting about 7 to 12 cycles. TCRdb fed the 5' RACE reads into MiXCR, producing one record per CDR3 protein. There are around 1,800,000 distinct CDR3 sequences in the sample; roughly 43% occur only once, and roughly 24% lies in the top ten. The gene calls are TRBV7-9 and TRBJ2-1; the D gene is possibly TRBD2 (7 bases). The J call is in doubt because the DNA end fits TRBJ2-7 better. This TCR was recovered from a human donor in good health. The specimen was blood. Here the CDR3 reads CASSLGGQVIEQYF. The CDR3 DNA reads as TGTGCCAGCAGCTTGGGGGGGCAGGTGATCGAGCAGTACTTC.